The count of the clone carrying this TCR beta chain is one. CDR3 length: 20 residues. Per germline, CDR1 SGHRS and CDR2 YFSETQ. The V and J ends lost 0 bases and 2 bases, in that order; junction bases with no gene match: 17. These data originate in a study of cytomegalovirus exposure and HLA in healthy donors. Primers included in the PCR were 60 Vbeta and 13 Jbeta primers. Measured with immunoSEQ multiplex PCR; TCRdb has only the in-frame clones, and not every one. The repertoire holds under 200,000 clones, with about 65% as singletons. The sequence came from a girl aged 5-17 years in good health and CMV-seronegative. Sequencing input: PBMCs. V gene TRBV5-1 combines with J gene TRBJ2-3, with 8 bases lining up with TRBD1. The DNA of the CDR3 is TGCGCCAGCAGCTTGGACCCTGGGACAGGCCGGTTGGGTGTCACAGATACGCAGTATTTT. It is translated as CASSLDPGTGRLGVTDTQYF.